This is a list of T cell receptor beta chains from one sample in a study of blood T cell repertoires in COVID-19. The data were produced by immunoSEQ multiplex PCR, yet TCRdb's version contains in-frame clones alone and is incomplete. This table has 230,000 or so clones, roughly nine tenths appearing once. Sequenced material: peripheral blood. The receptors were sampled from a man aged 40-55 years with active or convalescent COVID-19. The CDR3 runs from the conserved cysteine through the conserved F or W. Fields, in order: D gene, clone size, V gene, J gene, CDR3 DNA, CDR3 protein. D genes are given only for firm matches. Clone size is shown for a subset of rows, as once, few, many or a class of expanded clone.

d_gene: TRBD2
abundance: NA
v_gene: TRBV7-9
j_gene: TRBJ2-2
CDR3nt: TGTGCCAGCAGCCCAGGACTAGCGGCCGGGGAGCTGTTTTTT
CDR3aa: CASSPGLAAGELFF

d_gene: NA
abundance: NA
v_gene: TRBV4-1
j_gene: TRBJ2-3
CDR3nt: TGCGCCAGCAGCCCCAAATACCGGGGCCGGGGACTCCACACAGATACGCAGTATTTT
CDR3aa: CASSPKYRGRGLHTDTQYF

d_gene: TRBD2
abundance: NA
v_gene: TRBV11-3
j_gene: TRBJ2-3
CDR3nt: TGTGCCAGCAGCCCCCCGACTAGCCCAGATACGCAGTATTTT
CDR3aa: CASSPPTSPDTQYF

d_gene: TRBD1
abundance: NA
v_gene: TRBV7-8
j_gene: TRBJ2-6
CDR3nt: TGTGCCAGCAAACAGGACAGGGTGGTTGGGGCCAACGTCCTGACTTTC
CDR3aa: CASKQDRVVGANVLTF

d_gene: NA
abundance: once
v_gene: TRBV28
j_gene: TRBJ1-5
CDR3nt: TGTGCCAGCACCGAAGAGAATCAGCCCCAGCATTTT
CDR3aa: CASTEENQPQHF

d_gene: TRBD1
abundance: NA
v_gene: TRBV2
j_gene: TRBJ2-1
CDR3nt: TGTGCCAGCAGTGACCAGGGGGCAAGTTACAATGAGCAGTTCTTC
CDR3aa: CASSDQGASYNEQFF

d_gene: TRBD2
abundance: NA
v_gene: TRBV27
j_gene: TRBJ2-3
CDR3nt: TGTGCCAGACTTAGCGGGGAGTCAGACACAGATACGCAGTATTTT
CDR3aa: CARLSGESDTDTQYF

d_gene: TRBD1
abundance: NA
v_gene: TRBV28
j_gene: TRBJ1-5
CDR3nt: TGTGCCAGCACCGCCTGGACAGGGGGCCCCTATAGCAATCAGCCCCAGCATTTT
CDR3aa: CASTAWTGGPYSNQPQHF

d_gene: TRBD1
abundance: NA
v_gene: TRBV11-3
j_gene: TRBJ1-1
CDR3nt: TGTGCCAGCAGCCCGACAGGGGGGACTGAAGCTTTCTTT
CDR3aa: CASSPTGGTEAFF

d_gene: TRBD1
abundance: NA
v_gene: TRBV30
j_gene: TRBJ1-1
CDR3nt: TGTGCCTGGAGTCTCTCAGGGGGCTATTCTTGGGGCACTGAAGCTTTCTTT
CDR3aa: CAWSLSGGYSWGTEAFF

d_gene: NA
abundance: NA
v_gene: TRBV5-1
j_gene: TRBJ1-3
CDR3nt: TGCGCCAGCAGGGGGAGACCGGATGCTGGAAACACCATATATTTT
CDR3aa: CASRGRPDAGNTIYF

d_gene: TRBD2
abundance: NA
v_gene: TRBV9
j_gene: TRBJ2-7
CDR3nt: TGTGCCAGCAGCCCCAGCGGGAGCGTTACCTACGAGCAGTACTTC
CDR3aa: CASSPSGSVTYEQYF

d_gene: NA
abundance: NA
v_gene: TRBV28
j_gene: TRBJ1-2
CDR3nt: TGTGCCAGCAGTTTTGGGGGGGCTTTTGGCTACACCTTC
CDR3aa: CASSFGGAFGYTF

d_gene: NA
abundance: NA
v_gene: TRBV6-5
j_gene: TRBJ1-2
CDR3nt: TGTGCCAGCACCGGGAGTTCCTATGGCTACACCTTC
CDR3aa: CASTGSSYGYTF

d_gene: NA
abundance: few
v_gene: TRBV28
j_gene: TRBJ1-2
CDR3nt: TGTGCCAGCAGTGTGACGGGTTCTGGCTACACCTTC
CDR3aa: CASSVTGSGYTF

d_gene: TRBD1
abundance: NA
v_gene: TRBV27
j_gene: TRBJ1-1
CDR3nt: TGTGCCAGCAGTTTCCCGGGACAGGGAGCTTTCTTT
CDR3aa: CASSFPGQGAFF

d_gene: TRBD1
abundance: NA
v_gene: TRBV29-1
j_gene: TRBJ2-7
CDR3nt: TGCAGCGTTGCCCTAGGGGGACAGGGCGCCTACGAGCAGTACTTC
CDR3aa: CSVALGGQGAYEQYF

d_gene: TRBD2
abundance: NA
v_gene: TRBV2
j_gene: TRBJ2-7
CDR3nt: TGTGCCACCCATGGTACGACGCGGGGGGGCCTCTACGAGCAGTACTTC
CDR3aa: CATHGTTRGGLYEQYF

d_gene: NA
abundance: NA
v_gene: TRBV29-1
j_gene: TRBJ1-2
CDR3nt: TGCAGCGTTAACTCCAGGGGAGATGGCTACACCTTC
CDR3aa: CSVNSRGDGYTF

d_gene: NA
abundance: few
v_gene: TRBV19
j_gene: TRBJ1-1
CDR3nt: TGTGCTTCGGACAGAAACACTGAAGCTTTCTTT
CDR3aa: CASDRNTEAFF

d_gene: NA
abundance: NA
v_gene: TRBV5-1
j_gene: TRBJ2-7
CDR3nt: TGCGCCAGCAGCCTCGGACTACCGGGCGAGCAGTACTTC
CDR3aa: CASSLGLPGEQYF

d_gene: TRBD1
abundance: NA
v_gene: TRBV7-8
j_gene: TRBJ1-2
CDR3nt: TGTGCCAGCAGCCCACCCCTGATGGACAGGACTAACTATGGCTACACCTTC
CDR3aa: CASSPPLMDRTNYGYTF

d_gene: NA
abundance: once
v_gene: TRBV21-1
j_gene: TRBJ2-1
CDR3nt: TGTGCCAGCAGCAAGGGACTAGCGGGAGGCCCGAGCTCCTACAATGAGCAGTTCTTC
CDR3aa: CASSKGLAGGPSSYNEQFF

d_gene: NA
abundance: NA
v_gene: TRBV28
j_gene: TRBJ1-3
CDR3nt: TGTGCCAGCAGTTCCCAGGACAGCTCTGGAAACACCATATATTTT
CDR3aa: CASSSQDSSGNTIYF

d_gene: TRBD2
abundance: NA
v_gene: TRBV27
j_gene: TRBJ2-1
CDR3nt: TGTGCCAGCAGTCGGACTAGCGGGGGCCATAATTACAATGAGCAGTTCTTC
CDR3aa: CASSRTSGGHNYNEQFF

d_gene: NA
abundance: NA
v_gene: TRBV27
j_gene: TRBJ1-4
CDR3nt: TGTGCGAGCCAGGTTTCCGCCGCCCAGACAAAACTGTTTTTT
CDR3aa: CASQVSAAQTKLFF

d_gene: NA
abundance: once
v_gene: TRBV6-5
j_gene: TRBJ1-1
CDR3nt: TGTGCCTCGCTTAAGACAGGGAACACTGAAGCTTTCTTT
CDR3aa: CASLKTGNTEAFF

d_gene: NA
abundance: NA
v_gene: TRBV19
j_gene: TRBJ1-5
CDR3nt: TGTGCCAGTAGTTGGACGACAGGTAATCAGCCCCAGCATTTT
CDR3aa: CASSWTTGNQPQHF

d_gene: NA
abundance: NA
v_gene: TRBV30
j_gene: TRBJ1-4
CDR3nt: TGTGCCTGGACCCAGGGGCCGACTGAAAAACTGTTTTTT
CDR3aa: CAWTQGPTEKLFF

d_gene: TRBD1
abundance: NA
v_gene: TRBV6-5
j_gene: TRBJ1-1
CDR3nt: TGTGCCAGCAGTTATCGACAGGGTCAGTTCATGGCTGAAGCTTTCTTT
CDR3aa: CASSYRQGQFMAEAFF

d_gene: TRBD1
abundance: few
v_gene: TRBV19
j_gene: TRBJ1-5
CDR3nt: TGTGCCAGTAGTACTATGACAGGGCGGCAGCCCCAGCATTTT
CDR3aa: CASSTMTGRQPQHF

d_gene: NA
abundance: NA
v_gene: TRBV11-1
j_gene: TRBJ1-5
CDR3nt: TGTGCCAGCAGCTTAGATCGGGGGAAAGGGCCCCAGCATTTT
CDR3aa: CASSLDRGKGPQHF

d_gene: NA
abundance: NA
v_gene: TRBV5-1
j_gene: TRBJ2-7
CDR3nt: TGCGCCAGCAATAGAGATTACGAGCAGTACTTC
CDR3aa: CASNRDYEQYF

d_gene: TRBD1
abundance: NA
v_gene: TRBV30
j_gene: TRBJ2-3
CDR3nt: TGTGCCTGGAGTAGGACAGGGGGTGCAGATACGCAGTATTTT
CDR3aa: CAWSRTGGADTQYF

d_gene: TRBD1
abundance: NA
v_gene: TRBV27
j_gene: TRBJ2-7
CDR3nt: TGTGCCAGCAGTCTCGACAGGGCGAACGAGCAGTACTTC
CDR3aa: CASSLDRANEQYF

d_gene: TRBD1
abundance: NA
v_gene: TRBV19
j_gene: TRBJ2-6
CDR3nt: TGTGCCAGTAGTGAATATGCAGGGGGCTCTGGGGCCAACGTCCTGACTTTC
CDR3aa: CASSEYAGGSGANVLTF

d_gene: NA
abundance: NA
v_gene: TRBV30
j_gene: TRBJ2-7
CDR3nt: TGTGCCTGGGGCCGGGCAGGGGTCCACGAGCAGTACTTC
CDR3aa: CAWGRAGVHEQYF

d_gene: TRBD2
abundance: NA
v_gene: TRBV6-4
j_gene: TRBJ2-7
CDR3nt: TGTGCCAGCAGGCCGGGACTAGCGGGAGGCCCTACCGCAGGCGAGCAGTACTTC
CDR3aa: CASRPGLAGGPTAGEQYF

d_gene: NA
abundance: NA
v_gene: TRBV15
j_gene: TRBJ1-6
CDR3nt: TGTGCCACCAGCGGAAGTCGCCCGGGGCCCCTCCACTTT
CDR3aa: CATSGSRPGPLHF

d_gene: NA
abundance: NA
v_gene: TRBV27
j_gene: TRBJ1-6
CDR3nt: TGTGCCAGCAGCCAAGAGGGTGTCTCACCCCTCCACTTT
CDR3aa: CASSQEGVSPLHF

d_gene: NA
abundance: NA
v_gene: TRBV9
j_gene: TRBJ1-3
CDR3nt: TGTGCCAGCAGCCCCGCAGGGGTTTTAGGGGCTGTTGGAGGAAACACCATATATTTT
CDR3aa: CASSPAGVLGAVGGNTIYF

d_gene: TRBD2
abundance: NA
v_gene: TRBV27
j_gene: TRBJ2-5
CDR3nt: TGTGCCAGCAGTTTAAAAACTAGCGGCCAAGAGACCCAGTACTTC
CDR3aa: CASSLKTSGQETQYF

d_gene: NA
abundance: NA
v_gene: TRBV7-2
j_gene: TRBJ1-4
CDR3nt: TGTGCCAGCAGCCTCACAGGGAGTGAGAGTGAAAAACTGTTTTTT
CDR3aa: CASSLTGSESEKLFF